This T cell receptor beta chain was identified during a study of T cell repertoires in cytomegalovirus infection. TCRdb analysed the reads with MiXCR anew, one entry per CDR3 protein. The sample yields 300,000 to 400,000 distinct CDR3 sequences, just under 25% seen once. The CDR3 sequence is 17 residues long. CDR1 SGHTA and CDR2 FQGNSA come from the germline V gene. With V trimmed by 5 bases and J by 0 bases, 8 bases remained unmatched. This clonotype was seen at least ten times. The antigen is undetermined. This TCR came from a human donor in good health (CMV status not recorded). Some clones in this sample may be carry-over from other donors' samples. The sequenced sample was cultured PBMCs, obtained from culture after CMV antigen stimulation. The chain has TRBV7-2 and TRBJ2-3, with 10 bases matching TRBD2. In DNA form, the CDR3 reads TGTGCCAGCAGCCTGAATAGCGGGAGGCGGAGCACAGATACGCAGTATTTT. It specifies CASSLNSGRRSTDTQYF.